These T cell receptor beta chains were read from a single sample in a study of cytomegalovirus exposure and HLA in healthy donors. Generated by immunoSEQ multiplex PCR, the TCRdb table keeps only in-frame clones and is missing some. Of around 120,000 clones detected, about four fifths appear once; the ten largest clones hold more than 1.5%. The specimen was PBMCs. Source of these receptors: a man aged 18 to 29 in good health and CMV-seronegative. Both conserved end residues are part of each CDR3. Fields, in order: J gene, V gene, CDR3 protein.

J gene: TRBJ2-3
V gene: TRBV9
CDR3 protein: CASSAGTIPTDTQYF

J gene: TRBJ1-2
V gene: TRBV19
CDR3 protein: CASSILGQGGYGYTF

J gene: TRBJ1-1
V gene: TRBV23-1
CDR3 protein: CASTQDRGRPTEAFF

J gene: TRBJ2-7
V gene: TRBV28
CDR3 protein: CASSHGTGGDEQYF

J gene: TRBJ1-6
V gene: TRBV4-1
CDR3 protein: CASSQVGSSYNSPLHF

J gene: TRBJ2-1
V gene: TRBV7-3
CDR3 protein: CASSLTSLTNEQFF

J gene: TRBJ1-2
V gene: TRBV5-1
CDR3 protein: CASSLAPGFLYGYTF

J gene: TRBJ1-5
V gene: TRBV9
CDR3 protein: CASSEGALGYPQHF

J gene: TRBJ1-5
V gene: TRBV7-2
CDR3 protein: CASSFGGTNSQPQHF

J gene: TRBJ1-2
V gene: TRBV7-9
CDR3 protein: CASSTGTGPDGYTF

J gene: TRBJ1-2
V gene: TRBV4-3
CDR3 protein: CASSPGTLPHTF

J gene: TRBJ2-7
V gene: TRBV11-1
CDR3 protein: CASSLELAGGPDRYEQYF

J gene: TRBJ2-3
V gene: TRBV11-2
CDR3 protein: CASSWGQGRDTQYF

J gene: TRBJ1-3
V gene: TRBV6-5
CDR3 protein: CASSYRTGGSGNTIYF

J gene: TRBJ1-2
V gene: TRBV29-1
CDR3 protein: CSVPRDTLYGYTF

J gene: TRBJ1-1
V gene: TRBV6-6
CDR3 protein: CASSAGSLLHTEAFF